This passage covers 14 T cell receptor beta chains from one sample sequenced in a study of blood T cell repertoires in COVID-19. Sequenced by immunoSEQ multiplex PCR; TCRdb stores in-frame clones only, minus some. The sample lists roughly 74,000 clones; roughly 84% were seen once. Sequenced material: peripheral blood. Receptors originate from a man between 70 and 80 years old with active or convalescent COVID-19.

This clone was found once. The chain combines TRBV15 with TRBJ2-3; 7 positions match TRBD2. Germline CDR1 LNHNV, CDR2 YYDKDF (reference sequence). The CDR3 loop spans 14 amino acids. With V trimmed by 6 bases and J by 8 bases, 11 bases remained unmatched. The CDR3, as DNA: TGTGCCACCAGTTTGAACCAGGGAGGGACTACGCAGTATTTT. Its protein is CATSLNQGGTTQYF.

The V gene is TRBV6-6, the J gene TRBJ1-5; TRBD1 agrees at 10 bases. Looked up from germline, CDR1 is MNHNY and CDR2 is SVGAGI (reference sequence). The CDR3 contains 14 residues. V lost 8 bases and J lost 7; bases outside the gene matches: 8. The CDR3 here is CASLRGTGEQPQHF. In nucleotides, the CDR3 is TGTGCCAGCCTAAGGGGGACAGGGGAACAGCCCCAGCATTTT.

The V call is TRBV19, the J call TRBJ1-2; a weak D match, TRBD1 (5 bases). Trimming stripped 5 bases from V and 3 bases from J, with 16 bases between. The CDR3 has 15 residues. Germline assignment: CDR1 LNHDA and CDR2 SQIVND (reference sequence). CDR3 nucleotide sequence: TGTGCCAGTAGTTTCCAGGGAGGGGAAGACTATGGCTACACCTTC. Its translation is CASSFQGGEDYGYTF.

In its sample, this clone was seen once. The J gene is TRBJ1-5, the V gene TRBV6-5; 7 bases agree with TRBD1. Trimming removed 10 bases from V and 3 bases from J; junction bases left unmatched: 12. This CDR3 is built from 15 residues. Germline loops: CDR1 MNHEY, CDR2 SVGAGI. CDR3 loop: CAIQGGSFNNQPQHF. The CDR3 DNA reads as TGTGCCATTCAGGGGGGATCTTTTAACAATCAGCCCCAGCATTTT.

J is TRBJ2-3 and V is TRBV5-1; the match to TRBD2 covers 15 bases. Germline CDR1 and CDR2: SGHRS and YFSETQ. Unmatched junction bases numbered 11, after V lost 5 bases and J lost 4 bases. The CDR3 runs 18 residues. This chain's CDR3 is CASRRTGTSGRLADTQYF. In nucleotides, the CDR3 is TGCGCCAGCAGACGCACCGGGACTAGCGGGAGGTTAGCAGATACGCAGTATTTT.

This sequence joins TRBV18 and TRBJ2-4, with a tentative D call TRBD1 (5 bases). Germline CDR1 reads KGHSH; CDR2 reads LQKENI. There are 18 residues in the CDR3. The V and J ends lost 1 base and 0 bases respectively, with 16 bases between them. This CDR3 is CASSPLQGVGVAKNIQYF. The CDR3 coding sequence is TGTGCCAGCTCACCACTTCAGGGTGTTGGGGTAGCCAAAAACATTCAGTACTTC.

This chain links TRBV5-6 with TRBJ1-4, with no clear D. Trimming stripped 5 bases from V and 0 bases from J, with 8 bases between. This CDR3 spans 14 amino acids. The germline V gene has CDR1 SGHDT and CDR2 YYEEEE. In DNA, the CDR3 is TGTGCCAGCAGGCGCTATGCAACTAATGAAAAACTGTTTTTT. It codes for CASRRYATNEKLFF.

The rearrangement joins TRBV3-1 (or the pseudogene TRBV3-2) to TRBJ1-4; D is ambiguous. The ends were cut back, 5 bases at V and 5 bases at J, with 6 bases in the middle. There are 12 residues in the CDR3. Germline loops: CDR1 LGHDT, CDR2 YNNKEL (reference sequence). The CDR3 protein is CASSYTNEKLFF. As DNA, the CDR3 is TGTGCCAGCAGCTACACCAATGAAAAACTGTTTTTT.

The chain has TRBV10-3 and TRBJ2-3, with TRBD1 identical over 7 bases. The CDR3 spans 15 residues. The J segment lost 3 bases and the V segment lost 4 bases, leaving 7 bases of the junction unmatched. Per germline, CDR1 ENHRY and CDR2 SYGVKD. The DNA of the CDR3 is TGTGCCATCAGTGGCAAGGGGGCGATAACAGATACGCAGTATTTT. This encodes CAISGKGAITDTQYF.

The rearrangement links TRBV18 to TRBJ2-5; possibly TRBD1 for D (5 bases). Per germline, CDR1 KGHSH and CDR2 LQKENI. The CDR3 sequence is 15 residues long. The V end lost 3 bases, the J end lost 1 base, and 12 bases lay between the germline ends. CDR3 nucleotide sequence: TGTGCCAGCTCACCGGGGCGGTCTACCCAAGAGACCCAGTACTTC. Its protein product is CASSPGRSTQETQYF.

V gene TRBV5-8 combines with J gene TRBJ2-7; unclear D gene. Trimming removed 2 bases from V and 0 bases from J, with 9 bases in between. Germline values: CDR1 SGHTS, CDR2 YDEGEE. The CDR3 is 14 amino acids. DNA of the CDR3: TGTGCCAGCAGCTTTGAGGCCTTCTCCTACGAGCAGTACTTC. It yields the protein CASSFEAFSYEQYF.

Only one count was recorded for this clone. The chain carries TRBV4-1 and TRBJ2-5, with 7 bases fitting TRBD1. V lost 3 bases and J lost 3; bases outside the gene matches: 7. The germline gives CDR1 MGHRA, CDR2 YSYEKL. This CDR3 comprises 15 residues. CDR3 nucleotide sequence: TGCGCCAGCAGCCATCGACAGGGACCTAAAGAGACCCAGTACTTC. It yields the protein CASSHRQGPKETQYF.

J is TRBJ1-4 and V is TRBV2; TRBD1 agrees at 9 bases. Germline values: CDR1 SNHLY, CDR2 FYNNEI. V was clipped by 7 bases and J by 7 bases; unmatched bases: 7. CDR3 length: 14 amino acids. The CDR3 is CASNQRQGGEKLFF. The DNA of the CDR3 is TGTGCCAGCAACCAAAGACAGGGGGGTGAAAAACTGTTTTTT.

The chain joins TRBV6-5 to TRBJ1-1; 7 bases are a match to TRBD1. The CDR3 is 12 amino acids. CDR1 is MNHEY, CDR2 SVGAGI, per germline. V trimming: 7 bases; J trimming: 7 bases; junction bases outside the gene matches: 6. CDR3 amino acids: CASNQDRREAFF. The CDR3 bases are TGTGCCAGCAACCAGGACAGGCGTGAAGCTTTCTTT.